A selection of T cell receptor beta chains follows, all from one sample in a study of blood T cells in healthy people across ages. In TCRdb, the 5' RACE reads were re-called with MiXCR into one record per CDR3 protein. The sample holds about 1,600,000 distinct CDR3 sequences, approximately 40% seen once. Material: blood. The receptor set was obtained from a woman aged 18-29 years in good health. The CDR3 runs from the conserved cysteine through the conserved F or W. Fields, in order: clone size, D gene, J gene, V gene, CDR3 DNA, CDR3 protein. A D gene is named only where the DNA matches it firmly. Clone size appears in some rows only: once, few, many, or a class for an expanded clone.

few . TRBJ1-5 TRBV7-2 TGTGCCAGCAGCTTGGCAGGGCTAGTCAATCAGCCCCAGCATTTT CASSLAGLVNQPQHF
. . TRBJ2-1 TRBV11-2 TGTGCCAGCAGCTCCTCCGGGACGCGGGAGCAGTTCTTC CASSSSGTREQFF
. . TRBJ2-2 TRBV28 TGTGCCAGCAGTATCGCGGGACCCTCGAACACCGGGGAGCTGTTTTTT CASSIAGPSNTGELFF
. . TRBJ1-1 TRBV7-9 TGTGCCAGCAGCCCGGGACGGGGTGCGAGGGACACTGAAGCTTTCTTT CASSPGRGARDTEAFF
. TRBD2 TRBJ2-1 TRBV6-5 TGTGCCAGCAGCCGCCGACTAGCGGGGGGGCACAATGAGCAGTTCTTC CASSRRLAGGHNEQFF
many TRBD1 TRBJ2-1 TRBV29-1 TGCAGCGTTGAGGTAGGACAGGGAAAGAACTACAATGAGCAGTTCTTC CSVEVGQGKNYNEQFF
. TRBD2 TRBJ2-7 TRBV7-2 TGTGCCAGCAGCTTAGTATGGGGCGGGGGGGACGAGCAGTACTTC CASSLVWGGGDEQYF
. . TRBJ2-3 TRBV24-1 TGTGCCACCAGTGATGGAGGGGGCAGGAAGACAGATACGCAGTATTTT CATSDGGGRKTDTQYF
few TRBD2 TRBJ2-4 TRBV20-1 TGCAGTGCTAGAGAGCGGGGGATAGCCAAAAACATTCAGTACTTC CSARERGIAKNIQYF
. TRBD2 TRBJ2-1 TRBV24-1 TGTGCCACCAGCCCGGCTAGCGGGAACAATGAGCAGTTCTTC CATSPASGNNEQFF
few . TRBJ2-1 TRBV7-9 TGTGCCAGCAGCTTAGTCGGCGGCAAGAGCTCCTACAATGAGCAGTTCTTC CASSLVGGKSSYNEQFF
. . TRBJ1-2 TRBV27 TGTGCCAGCAGTTTATCGCGATTCCTCGGGGGAGGCTACACCTTC CASSLSRFLGGGYTF
few TRBD2 TRBJ2-7 TRBV5-1 TGCGCCAGCAGCTTAACAGCGGGAAAGGGGGAGCAGTACTTC CASSLTAGKGEQYF
. . TRBJ1-2 TRBV10-3 TGTGCCATCAGTGCCTCCGGGACGGGGACCTATGGCTACACCTTC CAISASGTGTYGYTF
. . TRBJ2-1 TRBV28 TGTGCCAGCAGTTTAAAGGTCTCGTACAATGAGCAGTTCTTC CASSLKVSYNEQFF
few . TRBJ2-5 TRBV12-3/TRBV12-4 TGTGCCAGCAGTGCCCCCGGTGGGTACTTC CASSAPGGYF
. . TRBJ1-2 TRBV3-1 TGTGCCAGCAGCCAAGAAACGAACAGGGTGCCTAACTATGGCTACACCTTC CASSQETNRVPNYGYTF
. . TRBJ2-3 TRBV4-1 TGCGCCAGCAGCCAAGAACAGGGCGTAGATACGCAGTATTTT CASSQEQGVDTQYF
. TRBD1 TRBJ2-3 TRBV20-1 TGCAGTGCCACTCACGACAGGGGAGCAGATACGCAGTATTTT CSATHDRGADTQYF
few . TRBJ1-2 TRBV10-3 TGTGCCATCAGTGGACAGGAAAACTATGGCTACACCTTC CAISGQENYGYTF
few . TRBJ2-2 TRBV10-3 TGTGCCATCCGGACGGTTAACACCGGGGAGCTGTTTTTT CAIRTVNTGELFF
once . TRBJ1-1 TRBV10-1 TGCGCCAGCAGTGAAACGGAGCTTACAGGGCAGGGAGAGGCTTTCTTT CASSETELTGQGEAFF
. . TRBJ2-4 TRBV27 TGTGCCAGCAGTTCCCTCCCCACGGGCGCGCAGTACTTC CASSSLPTGAQYF
. TRBD1 TRBJ1-1 TRBV5-1 TGCGCCAGCAGCGTAAATCCGGGACAGGAGACTGAAGCTTTCTTT CASSVNPGQETEAFF
. . TRBJ2-7 TRBV10-2 TGCGCCAGCAGTGCCCTAAGGTCCGTGTCCTCCTACGAGCAGTACTTC CASSALRSVSSYEQYF
. TRBD2 TRBJ2-7 TRBV27 TGTGCCAGCAGTTTACGGTTTGGGGGGGCCTACGAGCAGTACTTC CASSLRFGGAYEQYF
. TRBD2 TRBJ2-4 TRBV6-6 TGTGCCAGCGGTGATACTAGCGGGAGAGCCAAAAACATTCAGTACTTC CASGDTSGRAKNIQYF
. TRBD2 TRBJ2-3 TRBV11-2 TGTGCCAGCAGCTATACTAGCGGGGTGGATACGCAGTATTTT CASSYTSGVDTQYF
. . TRBJ2-7 TRBV30 TGTGCCTGGAGTTCATACTCCTACGAGCAGTACTTC CAWSSYSYEQYF
. TRBD2 TRBJ2-1 TRBV29-1 TGCAGCGTTGAGCCCGACGGGGGGAGCTCCTACAATGAGCAGTTCTTC CSVEPDGGSSYNEQFF
. TRBD1 TRBJ1-2 TRBV6-6 TGTGCCAGCAGTCAGGGACAGGCGGGACCCTATGGCTACACCTTC CASSQGQAGPYGYTF
. . TRBJ2-5 TRBV20-1 TGCAGTGCTAGCGCAGGGGGGCAAGAGACCCAGTACTTC CSASAGGQETQYF
. TRBD2 TRBJ2-5 TRBV7-2 TGTGCCAGCAGCCCCCCTTTAGCGGGGGGGCCAGGACAAGAGACCCAGTACTTC CASSPPLAGGPGQETQYF
few . TRBJ2-5 TRBV12-3/TRBV12-4 TGTGCCAGCGGAGGAGGGGGGATTGAGCAGTACTTC CASGGGGIEQYF
. TRBD2 TRBJ2-7 TRBV7-2 TGTGCCAGCAGCTTAAGAAGGACTAGCGTCGAGCAGTACTTC CASSLRRTSVEQYF
. . TRBJ2-1 TRBV29-1 TGCAGCGTTGAGTGGGGTGGGCAGTTCTTC CSVEWGGQFF
few . TRBJ1-2 TRBV7-2 TGTGCCAGCAGCGGTGGCTACACCTTC CASSGGYTF
few . TRBJ2-7 TRBV3-1 TGTGCCAGCAGCCAAGGATATTCTACGGTAGAGCAGTACTTC CASSQGYSTVEQYF
. . TRBJ1-5 TRBV5-1 TGCGCCAGCAGCTTGGAGGGCCCGGTGGGGGGACCCCAGCATTTT CASSLEGPVGGPQHF